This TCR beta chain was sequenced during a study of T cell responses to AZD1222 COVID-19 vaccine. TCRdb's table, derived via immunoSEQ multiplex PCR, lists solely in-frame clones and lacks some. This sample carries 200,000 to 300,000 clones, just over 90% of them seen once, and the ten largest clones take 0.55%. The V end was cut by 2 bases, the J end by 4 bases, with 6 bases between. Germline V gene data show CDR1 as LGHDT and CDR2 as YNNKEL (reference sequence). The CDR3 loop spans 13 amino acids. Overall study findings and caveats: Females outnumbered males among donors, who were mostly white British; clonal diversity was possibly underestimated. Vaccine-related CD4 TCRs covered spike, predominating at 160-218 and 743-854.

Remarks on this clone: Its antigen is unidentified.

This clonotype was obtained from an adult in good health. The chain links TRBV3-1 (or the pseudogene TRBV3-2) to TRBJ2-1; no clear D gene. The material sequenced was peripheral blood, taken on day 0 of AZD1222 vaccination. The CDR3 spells CASSQLLYNEQFF. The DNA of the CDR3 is TGTGCCAGCAGCCAATTACTATACAATGAGCAGTTCTTC.